Shown below are 32 T cell receptor beta chains from a single sample sequenced in a study of graft-versus-host responses after intestinal transplantation. Sequencing was performed with immunoSEQ multiplex PCR; in TCRdb, only in-frame clones are kept and a portion is missing. There are roughly 62,000 clones in the sample; approximately 90% occur only once, and under 3% lies in the top ten. Sequences were derived from PBMCs, sampled about 4 months after intestinal transplantation. The source is a human patient who received an intestinal transplant, so some T cells may come from the graft donor.

The genes are TRBV6-1 and TRBJ1-2; no firm D call. V was shortened by 7 bases and J by 5 bases, with 8 bases between the two germline ends. The CDR3 has 11 residues. Germline loops: CDR1 MNHNS, CDR2 SASEGT. CDR3 protein: CASTFMYGYTF. CDR3 bases: TGTGCCAGCACCTTCATGTATGGCTACACCTTC.

The J gene is TRBJ2-5, the V gene TRBV7-2, with D maybe TRBD1 (6 bases). The germline V gene encodes CDR1 SGHTA and CDR2 FQGNSA. Trimming cost V 1 base and J 1 base, with 10 bases left between them. The CDR3 is 15 amino acids. The CDR3 spells CASSLEGRGQETQYF. In DNA form, the CDR3 reads TGTGCCAGCAGCTTAGAAGGCAGGGGCCAAGAGACCCAGTACTTC.

This chain connects TRBV6-5 to TRBJ1-4; 9 positions agree with TRBD1. Losses at the gene ends were 8 bases for V and 8 bases for J; bases not matched to a gene: 9. This CDR3 comprises 14 residues. Germline V gene data show CDR1 as MNHEY and CDR2 as SVGAGI. This chain's CDR3 is CASRTGDILEKLFF. The CDR3 nucleotides are TGTGCCAGCCGGACAGGGGATATTCTGGAAAAACTGTTTTTT.

The V gene is TRBV28, the J gene TRBJ2-7; D remains ambiguous. CDR1 is MDHEN, CDR2 SYDVKM, per germline. The V and J ends lost 8 bases and 7 bases respectively, with 9 bases between them. This CDR3 comprises 10 residues. CDR3 DNA: TGTGCCAGCGGCCTAGGAGAGCAGTACTTC. It codes for CASGLGEQYF.

The rearrangement joins TRBV27 to TRBJ1-2, with a tentative D call TRBD1 (6 bases). The ends were cut back, 6 bases at V and 1 base at J, with 9 bases in the middle. Germline loops: CDR1 MNHEY, CDR2 SMNVEV (reference sequence). This CDR3 has 13 residues. The CDR3 spells CASREGVNYGYTF. CDR3 sequence (DNA): TGTGCCAGCAGAGAGGGGGTTAACTATGGCTACACCTTC.

CDR3 protein: CASTRDTQETQYF. The DNA for the CDR3 is TGCGCCAGCACTCGGGACACGCAAGAGACCCAGTACTTC. The rearrangement joins TRBV5-1 to TRBJ2-5, with a tentative D call TRBD1 (6 bases). Between the trimmed V and J ends, which lost 6 bases and 2 bases, there was a span of 11 bases. This CDR3 region has 13 residues. The V gene's germline CDR1 is SGHRS and CDR2 YFSETQ.

CDR3 in DNA: TGTGCCAGCAGTGACGCCCAAGACAGGGTTCCCTACGAGCAGTACTTC. Encoded protein: CASSDAQDRVPYEQYF. The V and J genes are TRBV27 and TRBJ2-7; 7 bases map to TRBD1. This CDR3 has 16 residues. Germline V gene lookup returns CDR1 MNHEY and CDR2 SMNVEV (reference sequence). Germline trimming cut 5 bases from V and 2 bases from J; bases unmatched to any gene: 12.

This chain uses TRBV4-1 with TRBJ1-5; 9 bases map to TRBD1. The CDR3 runs to 16 residues. In germline, CDR1 is MGHRA, CDR2 YSYEKL. Trimming removed 1 base from V and 6 bases from J; junction bases left unmatched: 7. CDR3 nucleotides: TGCGCCAGCAGCCAAGGGGGGACAGGGTACGGTCAGCCCCAGCATTTT. As protein: CASSQGGTGYGQPQHF.

The rearrangement joins TRBV4-1 to TRBJ2-3; the D gene is possibly TRBD2 (5 bases). The V gene's germline CDR1 is MGHRA and CDR2 YSYEKL. V gave up 5 bases and J gave up 0 bases, with 21 bases separating them. This CDR3 contains 18 residues. The CDR3, as DNA: TGCGCCAGCAGCGCTAAAATGAGGGCGGTGGCTAGCACAGATACGCAGTATTTT. Amino acids: CASSAKMRAVASTDTQYF.

Turning to this clone: This sample also contains other DNA sequences that code for the same CDR3. The chain uses TRBV7-9 and TRBJ2-5; 7 positions agree with TRBD2. This CDR3 is 16 amino acids long. With 6 bases clipped from V and 1 base from J, the junction kept 11 bases outside the gene matches. From germline, CDR1 is SEHNR and CDR2 FQNEAQ (reference sequence). The CDR3 DNA reads TGTGCCAGCAGTCCCCCCCCGGCTAGCGGCCAAGAGACCCAGTACTTC. Translated, it gives CASSPPPASGQETQYF.

The V gene is TRBV6-1, the J gene TRBJ2-3; D uncertain. This CDR3 spans 13 amino acids. The germline V and J ends were trimmed by 7 bases and 4 bases, with 12 bases remaining between them. Germline CDR1 reads MNHNS; CDR2 reads SASEGT. CDR3 protein: CASTVSDPDTQYF. The CDR3 nucleotides are TGTGCCAGCACGGTCAGCGACCCAGATACGCAGTATTTT.

The J gene is TRBJ2-7, the V gene TRBV14, with 7 bases matching TRBD2. Germline-derived CDR1 and CDR2 are SGHDN and FVKESK. With V trimmed by 2 bases and J by 4 bases, 5 bases remained unmatched. CDR3 length: 14 residues. CDR3 sequence: CASSQWTRSYEQYF. CDR3 nucleotides: TGTGCCAGCAGCCAATGGACTAGGTCGTACGAGCAGTACTTC.

The chain combines TRBV11-1 with TRBJ2-5; D is possibly TRBD1 or TRBD2 (5 bases each). Trimming removed 3 bases at V and 5 bases at J, with 13 bases between. In germline, CDR1 is SGHAT, CDR2 FQDESV (reference sequence). This CDR3 contains 14 residues. CDR3: CASSFEGPGETQYF. CDR3 coding DNA: TGTGCCAGCAGCTTCGAGGGGCCTGGGGAGACCCAGTACTTC. Complete variable domain (other parts from reference TRBV11-1 and TRBJ2-5): EAEVAQSPRYKITEKSQAVAFWCDPISGHATLYWYRQILGQGPELLVQFQDESVVDDSQLPKDRFSAERLKGVDSTLKIQPAELGDSAMYLCASSFEGPGETQYFGPGTRLLVL.

The DNA for the CDR3 is TGTGCCTGGAGTCTCGCGAACACTGAAGCTTTCTTT. It specifies CAWSLANTEAFF. The chain employs TRBV30 and TRBJ1-1, with D uncertain. CDR3 length: 12 amino acids. Germline lookup yields CDR1 GTSNPN and CDR2 SVGIG (reference sequence). V shed 2 bases and J shed 1 base, with 5 bases lying between them.

The CDR3 region is CASSPPTSLRGTGELFF. The DNA for the CDR3 is TGTGCCAGCTCACCACCGACGAGCCTTCGGGGCACCGGGGAGCTGTTTTTT. The chain couples TRBV18 to TRBJ2-2; weak D call: TRBD2 (5 bases). The germline CDR1 and CDR2 sequences are KGHSH and LQKENI. With 0 bases removed from V and 4 bases from J, the gap between germline ends came to 15 bases. The CDR3 consists of 17 residues. The entire variable domain, with the rest obtained from reference TRBV18 and TRBJ2-2, is as follows: NAGVMQNPRHLVRRRGQEARLRCSPMKGHSHVYWYRQLPEEGLKFMVYLQKENIIDESGMPKERFSAEFPKEGPSILRIQQVVRGDSAAYFCASSPPTSLRGTGELFFGEGSRLTVL.

This clone was seen just once. The chain links TRBV7-9 to TRBJ2-5, with TRBD1 identical over 7 bases. V trimming: 1 base; J trimming: 3 bases; junction bases outside the gene matches: 5. Germline CDR1 reads SEHNR; CDR2 reads FQNEAQ (reference sequence). CDR3 length: 15 amino acids. The CDR3 sequence is CASSLGEGQEETQYF. The CDR3 region has the DNA TGTGCCAGCAGCTTAGGGGAAGGACAGGAAGAGACCCAGTACTTC.

The rearrangement uses TRBV19 and TRBJ2-7; D gene ambiguous. The V end lost 5 bases, the J end lost 0 bases, and 11 bases lay between the germline ends. The germline V gene has CDR1 LNHDA and CDR2 SQIVND (reference sequence). CDR3 length: 14 amino acids. The CDR3 DNA follows: TGTGCCAGTAGTGAGGCCCTGAGCTCCTACGAGCAGTACTTC. Encoded protein: CASSEALSSYEQYF.

This clone showed up just once. The chain combines TRBV15 with TRBJ1-1; D ambiguous. The CDR3 covers 14 residues. CDR1 LNHNV and CDR2 YYDKDF come from the germline V gene (reference sequence). Trimming shortened V by 0 bases and J by 2 bases, and 7 bases separated the two germline ends. The CDR3 loop reads CATSRDFSNTEAFF. As DNA, the CDR3 is TGTGCCACCAGCAGAGATTTCAGTAACACTGAAGCTTTCTTT.

This chain connects TRBV21-1 to TRBJ2-7; TRBD1 is the table's D call and was not checked against the DNA. TRBV21-1 is a recognized pseudogene. The CDR3 is made up of 19 amino acids. CDR3 in amino acids: CASSKVLYGGQGVWYEQYF. The CDR3 DNA follows: TGTGCCAGCAGCAAAGTTCTCTATGGCGGACAGGGTGTATGGTACGAGCAGTACTTC.

This chain joins TRBV28 and TRBJ2-7; D tentatively fits TRBD1 or TRBD2 (5 bases each). Germline assignment: CDR1 MDHEN and CDR2 SYDVKM. The V end was cut by 7 bases, the J end by 3 bases, with 16 bases between. The CDR3 has 14 residues. CDR3 DNA sequence: TGTGCCAGCACCGGGGCGGAGAAGGGCTACGAGCAGTACTTC. This sequence encodes CASTGAEKGYEQYF.

The chain carries TRBV7-3 and TRBJ2-2, with TRBD2 as a possible D gene (5 bases). V shed 5 bases and J shed 1 base, with 11 bases lying between them. CDR1 and CDR2 (germline): SGHTA, FQGTGA. This CDR3 is built from 15 residues. CDR3 residues: CASSPGNRNTGELFF. CDR3 in DNA: TGTGCCAGCAGCCCCGGGAACAGGAACACCGGGGAGCTGTTTTTT.

The J gene is TRBJ1-4, the V gene TRBV10-1; possibly TRBD1 for D (6 bases). This CDR3 is 16 amino acids long. The germline CDR1 and CDR2 sequences are WNHNN and SYGVQD (reference sequence). V lost 2 bases, J lost 8 bases, and 18 bases lay in between. The CDR3 DNA follows: TGCGCCAGCAGTGAGCAGGGATGGGGGCACGAGGAAAAACTGTTTTTT. Amino acids: CASSEQGWGHEEKLFF.

J is TRBJ2-3 and V is TRBV9, with TRBD2 matching 8 bases. From germline, CDR1 is SGDLS and CDR2 YYNGEE. This CDR3 comprises 15 residues. V was pared by 2 bases and J by 3 bases, with 5 bases of the junction left unmatched. Here the CDR3 DNA reads TGTGCCAGCAGCGTCAGCGGGAGCGTAACAGATACGCAGTATTTT. Amino acid sequence: CASSVSGSVTDTQYF. The complete variable domain, with remaining parts taken from reference TRBV9 and TRBJ2-3, reads DSGVTQTPKHLITATGQRVTLRCSPRSGDLSVYWYQQSLDQGLQFLIQYYNGEERAKGNILERFSAQQFPDLHSELNLSSLELGDSALYFCASSVSGSVTDTQYFGPGTRLTVL.

The J gene is TRBJ2-7, the V gene TRBV2; D is undetermined. Trimming cost V 3 bases and J 5 bases, with 14 bases left between them. Germline V lookup: CDR1 SNHLY, CDR2 FYNNEI. This CDR3 contains 14 residues. CDR3 sequence reads: CASSDQPVPNEQYF. CDR3 DNA: TGTGCCAGCAGTGATCAGCCCGTACCTAACGAGCAGTACTTC.

Notes on this clone: Other DNA sequences within the sample encode an identical CDR3. The genes are TRBV2 and TRBJ2-1; a possible D gene is TRBD1 (7 bases). The V and J ends lost 7 bases and 9 bases respectively, with 16 bases between them. The CDR3 length is 13 residues. CDR1 and CDR2 (germline): SNHLY, FYNNEI. This chain's CDR3 is CASMPEGAGEQFF. In nucleotides, the CDR3 is TGTGCCAGCATGCCGGAGGGGGCGGGTGAGCAGTTCTTC.

The V call is TRBV10-2, the J call TRBJ1-4, with a tentative D call TRBD1 (6 bases). The CDR3 totals 14 residues. The V end lost 2 bases, the J end lost 6 bases, and 10 bases lay between the germline ends. Germline CDR1 and CDR2: WSHSY and SAAADI. The CDR3 bases are TGCGCCAGCAGTGAGACAGGGTGGGATGAAAAACTGTTTTTT. As protein: CASSETGWDEKLFF.

The CDR3 sequence: CASSFSGGISEQFF. The CDR3 DNA is TGTGCCAGCAGCTTTAGCGGGGGAATAAGTGAGCAGTTCTTC. The chain is built from TRBV7-2 and TRBJ2-1; 9 nucleotides match TRBD2. Per germline, CDR1 SGHTA and CDR2 FQGNSA. CDR3 length: 14 residues. The V segment lost 3 bases and the J segment 9 bases; nucleotides outside the gene matches: 6.

J is TRBJ1-5 and V is TRBV7-8; 9 nucleotides match TRBD1. The V gene's germline CDR1 is SGHVS and CDR2 FQNEAQ. With 10 bases clipped from V and 6 bases from J, the junction kept 13 bases outside the gene matches. The CDR3 contains 15 residues. Here the CDR3 reads CATSTGTGYGQPQHF. The CDR3 nucleotides read TGTGCCACCTCGACGGGGACAGGGTATGGTCAGCCCCAGCATTTT.

The chain recombines TRBV25-1 with TRBJ2-7; TRBD1 matches at 7 bases. Germline CDR1 is MGHDK and CDR2 is SYGVNS. J gave up 0 bases and V 4 bases, and 0 bases lay outside the gene matches. This CDR3 is 13 amino acids long. This chain's CDR3 is CASSGDSSYEQYF. The CDR3 region has the DNA TGTGCCAGCAGTGGGGACAGCTCCTACGAGCAGTACTTC.

The chain combines TRBV28 with TRBJ2-3; D is perhaps TRBD2 (6 bases). The V and J ends lost 5 bases and 8 bases respectively, with 17 bases between them. The CDR3 totals 14 residues. Per germline, CDR1 MDHEN and CDR2 SYDVKM. The CDR3: CASSTPGLGGTQYF. The CDR3 bases are TGTGCCAGCAGTACACCGGGACTTGGGGGTACGCAGTATTTT.

The CDR3 sequence is CAIQTRGETQYF. The CDR3, as DNA: TGTGCCATACAGACCCGAGGGGAGACCCAGTACTTC. V gene TRBV11-2 combines with J gene TRBJ2-5; D is possibly TRBD2 (5 bases). Trimming pared 10 bases from V and 5 bases from J, leaving 14 bases between. CDR1 SGHAT and CDR2 FQNNGV come from the germline V gene. The CDR3 length is 12 residues.

The J gene is TRBJ2-2, the V gene TRBV6-1; weak D call: TRBD1 (5 bases). CDR1 MNHNS and CDR2 SASEGT come from the germline V gene. V was pared by 8 bases and J by 3 bases, with 7 bases between. The CDR3 loop spans 12 amino acids. The CDR3 bases are TGTGCCAGCGAAGGGGACACCGGGGAGCTGTTTTTT. The encoded protein is CASEGDTGELFF.